The next 5 T cell receptor beta chains were all read from a single sample in a study of blood T cell repertoires in COVID-19. Sequencing was performed with immunoSEQ multiplex PCR; in TCRdb, only in-frame clones are kept and a portion is missing. The profile shows about 350,000 clones, around nine tenths of them singletons. Sequenced material: peripheral blood. The receptors were sampled from a woman in her 70s with COVID-19, enrolled during active disease.

The count of this clone is one. The chain combines TRBV27 with TRBJ2-3; TRBD2 might be the D (6 bases). The CDR3 is 15 amino acids. V was trimmed by 5 bases and J by 4 bases, leaving 16 bases between them. Germline values: CDR1 MNHEY, CDR2 SMNVEV (reference sequence). The CDR3 is CASSLGLLGADTQYF. DNA of the CDR3: TGTGCCAGCAGTCTGGGACTTCTCGGCGCAGATACGCAGTATTTT.

The chain combines TRBV4-2 with TRBJ1-1; D might be TRBD1 (6 bases). The CDR3 spans 15 residues. CDR1 LGHNA and CDR2 YNFKEQ come from the germline V gene. V shed 3 bases and J shed 1 base, with 12 bases lying between them. This CDR3 reads CASSHFPGQNTEAFF. For the CDR3, the DNA is TGTGCCAGCAGCCACTTCCCGGGACAGAACACTGAAGCTTTCTTT.

The chain joins TRBV9 to TRBJ2-3, with 7 bases identical to TRBD1. The CDR3 contains 17 residues. CDR1 and CDR2 (germline): SGDLS, YYNGEE. Unmatched junction bases numbered 11, after V lost 4 bases and J lost 0 bases. CDR3 in DNA: TGTGCCAGCAGCTTAAGGGACAGCCTCTATAGCACAGATACGCAGTATTTT. Amino acid sequence: CASSLRDSLYSTDTQYF.

This rearrangement joins TRBV11-2 to TRBJ1-2, with D unclear. Germline assignment: CDR1 SGHAT and CDR2 FQNNGV. The germline V and J ends were trimmed by 5 bases and 2 bases, with 12 bases remaining between them. CDR3 size: 14 residues. The CDR3 loop is CASSTDRGNYGYTF. CDR3 sequence (DNA): TGTGCCAGCAGCACGGACCGCGGGAACTATGGCTACACCTTC.

The gene calls are TRBV27 and TRBJ2-3; the D gene is possibly TRBD1 (5 bases). Germline CDR1 and CDR2: MNHEY and SMNVEV (reference sequence). The CDR3 length is 13 residues. The V end lost 6 bases, the J end lost 2 bases, and 9 bases lay between the germline ends. CDR3 amino acids: CASRGHFTDTQYF. CDR3 bases: TGTGCCAGCAGAGGACACTTCACAGATACGCAGTATTTT.